The rows below give T cell receptor beta chains drawn from one sample of a study of T-cell memory formation after mild COVID-19. TCRdb ran MiXCR on the 5' RACE reads and lists one entry per CDR3 protein. The data show 350,000 to 450,000 distinct CDR3 sequences, roughly an eighth seen once. Sequenced input: PBMCs or a T cell subset sorted from them (not recorded which). Source of these receptors: a man younger than 30 who had mild COVID-19 (a few samples of this study predate the infection). Cell type and time point are not known. Both conserved end residues are trimmed from each CDR3. Fields, in order: D gene, V gene, J gene, CDR3 protein. A D gene is named only where the DNA matches it firmly.

D: NA
V: TRBV4-2
J: TRBJ1-2
CDR3: ASSQETYGYT

D: NA
V: TRBV4-3
J: TRBJ2-3
CDR3: ASSQDGSADLTDTQY

D: NA
V: TRBV28
J: TRBJ1-1
CDR3: ASSFAVGRGETEAF

D: NA
V: TRBV6-4
J: TRBJ2-1
CDR3: ASSDSPTEGEQF

D: NA
V: TRBV5-5
J: TRBJ2-6
CDR3: ASSHARLAEANVLT

D: TRBD1
V: TRBV6-2/TRBV6-3
J: TRBJ1-1
CDR3: ASSYDGGGAVGLDTEAF

D: TRBD1
V: TRBV6-1
J: TRBJ2-1
CDR3: ASTKGQGASSYNEQF

D: NA
V: TRBV10-3
J: TRBJ1-5
CDR3: AISDPNSGMSNQPQH

D: NA
V: TRBV5-6
J: TRBJ1-1
CDR3: ASSLGRTSNTEAF

D: TRBD1
V: TRBV11-2
J: TRBJ1-1
CDR3: ASSSPGGTARNTEAF

D: NA
V: TRBV7-8
J: TRBJ2-1
CDR3: ASSATGLLVNEQF

D: NA
V: TRBV5-1
J: TRBJ2-5
CDR3: ASSLRPPLGAQY

D: NA
V: TRBV5-1
J: TRBJ2-5
CDR3: ASSLGVLGQETQY

D: NA
V: TRBV5-1
J: TRBJ2-3
CDR3: ASSSGDWKTDTQY

D: NA
V: TRBV5-1
J: TRBJ2-5
CDR3: ASSLASLETQY

D: NA
V: TRBV12-3/TRBV12-4
J: TRBJ1-2
CDR3: ASSLRQLNYGYT

D: NA
V: TRBV4-1
J: TRBJ2-6
CDR3: ASSQDAFTGANVLT

D: TRBD1
V: TRBV5-6
J: TRBJ1-2
CDR3: ASKETGLYGYT

D: NA
V: TRBV5-1
J: TRBJ2-1
CDR3: ASSLEPGQYNEQF

D: NA
V: TRBV7-3
J: TRBJ2-1
CDR3: ASSLTGGTHNEQF

D: TRBD1
V: TRBV20-1
J: TRBJ2-7
CDR3: SARGGTVSYEQY

D: NA
V: TRBV7-6
J: TRBJ1-2
CDR3: ASSLEENYGYT

D: TRBD1
V: TRBV20-1
J: TRBJ1-3
CDR3: SARQGAIGNTIY

D: TRBD1
V: TRBV12-3/TRBV12-4
J: TRBJ2-1
CDR3: ASRKTGFGYNEQF

D: NA
V: TRBV7-2
J: TRBJ2-5
CDR3: ASSSRVAEETQY

D: TRBD1
V: TRBV7-2
J: TRBJ1-2
CDR3: ASSLLIGWDRVYGYT

D: NA
V: TRBV7-7
J: TRBJ2-5
CDR3: ASSFRDGTQY

D: TRBD2
V: TRBV12-3/TRBV12-4
J: TRBJ2-3
CDR3: ASSLDSGGGDTQY

D: NA
V: TRBV20-1
J: TRBJ2-5
CDR3: SAWRETQY

D: TRBD1
V: TRBV29-1
J: TRBJ1-2
CDR3: SVEDRGNYGYT

D: NA
V: TRBV5-8
J: TRBJ1-1
CDR3: ASSLHPRNTEAF

D: TRBD2
V: TRBV29-1
J: TRBJ2-5
CDR3: SARRDSSGGETQY

D: TRBD1
V: TRBV10-3
J: TRBJ1-5
CDR3: ASETGDPYQPQH

D: TRBD1
V: TRBV7-2
J: TRBJ1-5
CDR3: ASSWTGDQPQH

D: NA
V: TRBV6-2/TRBV6-3
J: TRBJ2-5
CDR3: ASSYSGETQY

D: NA
V: TRBV28
J: TRBJ2-2
CDR3: ASSLALGNTGELF

D: TRBD1
V: TRBV29-1
J: TRBJ2-5
CDR3: SVEFPGQGDETQY

D: NA
V: TRBV7-2
J: TRBJ2-5
CDR3: ASSLTREQETQY

D: NA
V: TRBV12-3/TRBV12-4
J: TRBJ2-7
CDR3: ASSPTGATAYEQY

D: NA
V: TRBV5-1
J: TRBJ2-3
CDR3: ASNPGYTDTQY

D: NA
V: TRBV2
J: TRBJ1-6
CDR3: ASSDRLVNSPLH

D: TRBD1
V: TRBV6-1
J: TRBJ2-4
CDR3: ASILRQGVTKNIQY

D: NA
V: TRBV7-7
J: TRBJ2-6
CDR3: ASSPNSGANVLT

D: NA
V: TRBV4-3
J: TRBJ2-1
CDR3: ASSQNGYEQF

D: NA
V: TRBV30
J: TRBJ2-2
CDR3: AWSVKSPNTGELF

D: NA
V: TRBV7-2
J: TRBJ2-3
CDR3: ASSLVPLLPDTQY

D: TRBD1
V: TRBV19
J: TRBJ1-2
CDR3: ASSIAGTGGYGYT

D: NA
V: TRBV3-1
J: TRBJ1-3
CDR3: ASSQTGLISGNTIY

D: NA
V: TRBV20-1
J: TRBJ1-3
CDR3: SASPPGGSGNTIY

D: NA
V: TRBV19
J: TRBJ2-1
CDR3: ASRPGSSYNEQF

D: NA
V: TRBV11-2
J: TRBJ2-2
CDR3: ASTLDPGERNTGELF

D: NA
V: TRBV28
J: TRBJ1-3
CDR3: ASSSTKSQSSVGLGGNTIY

D: NA
V: TRBV7-6
J: TRBJ1-4
CDR3: ASSEGSNNEKLF

D: TRBD1
V: TRBV20-1
J: TRBJ2-4
CDR3: SAAKTGTGVNIQY

D: TRBD2
V: TRBV4-1
J: TRBJ2-5
CDR3: ASSQDNGGASETQY

D: TRBD1
V: TRBV4-1
J: TRBJ1-2
CDR3: ASSHYLRDRESGYT

D: NA
V: TRBV21-1
J: TRBJ2-3
CDR3: ASSYKRGGYYTQY

D: TRBD1
V: TRBV6-5
J: TRBJ2-3
CDR3: ASSYSGIPQGAGDTQY

D: NA
V: TRBV4-1
J: TRBJ2-7
CDR3: ASSQDPGSYEQY